This T cell receptor (beta chain) was sequenced during a study of T cell repertoires in ileal Crohn's disease. TCRB immunosequencing input was 400 to 650 nanograms of biopsy DNA per sample. The repertoire was sequenced with immunoSEQ multiplex PCR; TCRdb's copy has only in-frame clones and lacks some. The sample has approximately 12,000 clones, around 76% seen once. The V gene's germline CDR1 is MNHEY and CDR2 SVGAGI. CDR3 length: 15 residues. Unmatched junction bases numbered 9, after V lost 6 bases and J lost 5 bases. This clone was found once. This sequence originates from an adult with Crohn's disease. This rearrangement joins TRBV6-5 to TRBJ2-5; TRBD1 matches at 10 bases. Sequencing was performed on ileal tissue. In DNA form, the CDR3 reads TGTGCCAGCAGGGGAGGACAGGGGGAGTCGGAGACCCAGTACTTC. Its translation: CASRGGQGESETQYF.